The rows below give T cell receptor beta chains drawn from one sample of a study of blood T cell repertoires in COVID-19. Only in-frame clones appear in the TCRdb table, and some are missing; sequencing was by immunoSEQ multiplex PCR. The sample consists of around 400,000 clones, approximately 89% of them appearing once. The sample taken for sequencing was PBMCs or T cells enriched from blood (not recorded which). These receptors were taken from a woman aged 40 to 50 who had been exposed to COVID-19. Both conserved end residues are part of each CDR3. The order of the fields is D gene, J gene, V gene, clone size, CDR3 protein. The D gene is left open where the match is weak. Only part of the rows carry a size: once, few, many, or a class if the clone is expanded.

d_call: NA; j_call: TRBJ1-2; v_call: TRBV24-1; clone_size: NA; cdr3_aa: CATSTLTGSGYTF
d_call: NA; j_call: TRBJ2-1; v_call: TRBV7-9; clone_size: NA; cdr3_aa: CASSLLGGSNEQFF
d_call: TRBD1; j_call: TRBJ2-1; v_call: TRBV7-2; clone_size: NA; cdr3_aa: CASSSPTGGFAYNEQFF
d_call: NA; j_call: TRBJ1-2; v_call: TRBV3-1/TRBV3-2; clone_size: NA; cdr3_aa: CASSQSGNYGYTF
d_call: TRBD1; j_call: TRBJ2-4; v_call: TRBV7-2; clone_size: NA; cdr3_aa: CASSLQGAVAKNIQYF
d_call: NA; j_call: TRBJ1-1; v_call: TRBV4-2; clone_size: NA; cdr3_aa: CASSPRTEGSTEAFF
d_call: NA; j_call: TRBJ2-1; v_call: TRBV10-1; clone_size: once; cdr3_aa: CASSKSGTPDEQFF
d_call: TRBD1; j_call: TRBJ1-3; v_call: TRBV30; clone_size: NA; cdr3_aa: CAWSRGQGVSRNTIYF
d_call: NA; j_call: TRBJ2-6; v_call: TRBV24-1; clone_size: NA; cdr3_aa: CATSGTGLTGENVLTF
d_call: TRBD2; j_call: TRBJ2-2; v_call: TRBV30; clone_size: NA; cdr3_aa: CAWNGGGLSTGELFF
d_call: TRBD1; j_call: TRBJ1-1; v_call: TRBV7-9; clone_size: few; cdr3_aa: CASSLARDRGFFSEAFF
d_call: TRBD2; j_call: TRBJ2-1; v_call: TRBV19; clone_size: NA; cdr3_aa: CASSVLAGVGYNEQFF
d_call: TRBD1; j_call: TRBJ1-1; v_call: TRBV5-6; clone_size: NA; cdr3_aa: CASSFRTGGMNTEAFF
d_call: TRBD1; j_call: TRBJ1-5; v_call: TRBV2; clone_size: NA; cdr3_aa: CASRETGTQPQHF
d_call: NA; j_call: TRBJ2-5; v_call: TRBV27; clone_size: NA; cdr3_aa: CASSLYLGQETQYF
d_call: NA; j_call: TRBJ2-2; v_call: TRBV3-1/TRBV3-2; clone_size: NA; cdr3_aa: CASSQAQGGELFF
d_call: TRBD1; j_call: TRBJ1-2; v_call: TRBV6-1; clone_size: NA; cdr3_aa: CASSEGKDRGLGHYGYTF
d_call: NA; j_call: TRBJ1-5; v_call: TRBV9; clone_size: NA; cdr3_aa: CASSREGLNQPQHF
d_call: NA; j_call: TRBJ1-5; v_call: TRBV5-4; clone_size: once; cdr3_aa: CASSLDPNQPQHF
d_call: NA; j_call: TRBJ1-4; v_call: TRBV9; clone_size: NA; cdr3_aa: CASSVVGGKLFF
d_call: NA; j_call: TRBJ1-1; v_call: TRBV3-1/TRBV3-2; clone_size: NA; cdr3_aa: CASSPNGMNTEAFF
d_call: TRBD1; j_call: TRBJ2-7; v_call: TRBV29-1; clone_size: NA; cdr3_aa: CSVEFEDRGYYEQYF
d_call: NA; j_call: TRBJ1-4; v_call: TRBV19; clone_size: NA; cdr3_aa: CASSTGPGRGEKLFF
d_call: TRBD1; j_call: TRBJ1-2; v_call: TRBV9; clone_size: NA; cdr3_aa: CASSDGRGLYGYTF
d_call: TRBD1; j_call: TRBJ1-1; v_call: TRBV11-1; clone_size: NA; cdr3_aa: CASSAKDRQGGPEAFF
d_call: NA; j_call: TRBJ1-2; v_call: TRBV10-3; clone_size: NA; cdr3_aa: CAISEYGAGAYGYTF
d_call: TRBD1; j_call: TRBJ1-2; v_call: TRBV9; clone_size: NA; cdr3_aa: CASSVFDRAANYGYTF
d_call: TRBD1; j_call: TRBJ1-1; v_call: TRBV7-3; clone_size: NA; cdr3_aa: CASSLDRAREAFF
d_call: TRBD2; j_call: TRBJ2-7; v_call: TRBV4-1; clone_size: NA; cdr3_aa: CASSQEGLAVYEQYF
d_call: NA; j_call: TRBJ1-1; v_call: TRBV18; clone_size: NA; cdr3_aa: CASSPPSIQGTEAFF
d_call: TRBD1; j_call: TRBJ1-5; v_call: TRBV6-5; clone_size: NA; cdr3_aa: CASRGGTYSNQPQHF
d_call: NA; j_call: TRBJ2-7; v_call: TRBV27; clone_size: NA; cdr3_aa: CASSSQGSDEQYF
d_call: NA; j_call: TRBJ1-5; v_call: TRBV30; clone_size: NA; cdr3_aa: CAWSLAGLTYSNQPQHF
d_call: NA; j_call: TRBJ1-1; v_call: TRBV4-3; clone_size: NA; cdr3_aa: CASSLEGLNTEAFF
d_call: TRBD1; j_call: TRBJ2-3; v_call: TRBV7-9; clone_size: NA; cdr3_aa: CASSDRGPPDTQYF
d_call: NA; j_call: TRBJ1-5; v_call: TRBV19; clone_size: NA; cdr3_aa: CASSTDYGGNQPQHF
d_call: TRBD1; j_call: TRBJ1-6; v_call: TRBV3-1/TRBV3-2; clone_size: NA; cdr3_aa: CASTRDRGNSPLHF
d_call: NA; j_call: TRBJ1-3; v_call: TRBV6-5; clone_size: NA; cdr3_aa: CASSYLGQTSGNTIYF
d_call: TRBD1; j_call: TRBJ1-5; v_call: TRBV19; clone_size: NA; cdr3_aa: CASTRDREVGNQPQHF
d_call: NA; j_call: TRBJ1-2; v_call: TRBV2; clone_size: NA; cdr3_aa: CASRETPSNDYTF
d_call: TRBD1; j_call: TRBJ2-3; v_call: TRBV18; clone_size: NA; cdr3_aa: CASSPRLDRGKTDTQYF
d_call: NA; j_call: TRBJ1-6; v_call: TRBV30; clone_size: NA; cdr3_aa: CAWRADMNNSPLHF
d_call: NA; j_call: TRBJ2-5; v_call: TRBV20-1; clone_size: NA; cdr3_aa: CSASQGVETQYF
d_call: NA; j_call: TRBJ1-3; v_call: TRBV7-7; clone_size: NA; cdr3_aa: CASSERVGSGNTIYF
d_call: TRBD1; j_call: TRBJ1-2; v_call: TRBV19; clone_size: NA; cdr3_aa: CASSIGSGQGDGYTF
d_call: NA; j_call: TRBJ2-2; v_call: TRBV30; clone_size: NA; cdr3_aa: CAWSVVRNTGELFF
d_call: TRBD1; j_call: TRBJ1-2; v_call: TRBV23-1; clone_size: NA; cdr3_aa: CASSLGQDDYGYTF
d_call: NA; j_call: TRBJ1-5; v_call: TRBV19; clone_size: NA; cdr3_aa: CASSIDRGDNQPQHF
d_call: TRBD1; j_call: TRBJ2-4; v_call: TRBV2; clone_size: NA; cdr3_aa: CASRPQGAKNIQYF
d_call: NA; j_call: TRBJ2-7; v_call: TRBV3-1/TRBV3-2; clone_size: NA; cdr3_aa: CASSQGRQNEQYF
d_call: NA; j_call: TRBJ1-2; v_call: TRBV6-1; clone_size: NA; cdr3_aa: CASSEYRHYGYTF